Described below is a single T cell receptor (beta chain) sequence and its context. The data derive from a study of blood T cell repertoires in COVID-19. From germline, CDR1 is SGHRS and CDR2 YFSETQ. The CDR3 consists of 16 residues. V lost 0 bases, J lost 1 base, and 4 bases stayed unmatched. Participant-given clinical history determined each cohort assignment. Per the original data handling: Amplification with reference gene primers provided the estimates of nucleated cell counts. Sequencing was performed with immunoSEQ multiplex PCR; in TCRdb, only in-frame clones are kept and a portion is missing. D and trimming were read from the DNA, whereas the V and J calls and clone size are those reported in that table. The sample includes roughly 300,000 clones, about 90% seen only once; the top ten take roughly 5.3%.

This sequence joins TRBV5-1 and TRBJ2-7, with 10 nucleotides matching TRBD2. The sequenced sample was PBMCs or T cells enriched from blood (not recorded which). The TCR was taken from a woman in her 30s who had recovered from COVID-19. CDR3 region: CASSLAGTSVSYEQYF. The CDR3 nucleotides are TGCGCCAGCAGCTTGGCCGGGACTAGCGTTTCCTACGAGCAGTACTTC.